The clone carrying this TCR beta chain was seen only a few times. Original methodology: Amplification of reference gene primers provided the estimated nucleated cell counts. Measured with immunoSEQ multiplex PCR; TCRdb has only the in-frame clones, and not every one. V and J calls and clone size are those listed in that table; D and trimming were worked out from the DNA. The table has fewer than 120,000 clones, 75% to 80% seen once. The data are from a study of blood T cell repertoires in COVID-19. About the research overall: Collection of acute and convalescent COVID-19 samples took place in the United States, Italy and Spain. In each case, the material was cDNA or gDNA derived from T cells, B-cell-depleted T cells, or PBMCs.

Trimming cost V 3 bases and J 0 bases, with 9 bases left between them. The V gene's germline CDR1 is LNHDA and CDR2 SQIVND (reference sequence). This CDR3 comprises 15 residues. This TCR came from a woman of 80 years or more with active or convalescent COVID-19. The sample taken for sequencing was peripheral blood. The chain couples TRBV19 to TRBJ1-3; TRBD1 might be the D (5 bases). The chain's CDR3 is CASSIRAPSGNTIYF. The CDR3 DNA is TGTGCCAGTAGTATCAGGGCGCCCTCTGGAAACACCATATATTTT.